This TCR beta chain was sequenced during a study of blood T cell repertoires in COVID-19. Study-level background: The samples span acute and convalescent COVID-19 from the United States, Italy and Spain.

Method: immunoSEQ multiplex PCR; TCRdb's copy keeps in-frame clones and lacks some. The table shows over 150,000 clones, with roughly 82% occurring only once. The sequenced material came from peripheral blood. The TCR comes from a human donor in a cohort sampled during active COVID-19.

The CDR3 reads CASGPSGSGNTIYF. The CDR3 coding sequence is TGTGCTAGTGGTCCGTCGGGCTCTGGAAACACCATATATTTT. The chain couples TRBV12-5 to TRBJ1-3; D is unresolved. Between the trimmed V and J ends, which lost 5 bases and 0 bases, there was a span of 8 bases. Looked up from germline, CDR1 is LGHNT and CDR2 is FRNRAP. CDR3 size: 14 residues.